The present T cell receptor beta chain was sequenced within a study of blood T cell repertoires in COVID-19 (dated by TCRdb to between 2020 and 2021). Background for the entire study: Collaborator samples came from the United States, Italy and Spain and covered acute and convalescent phases of COVID-19. The repertoires were released in a freely available public database meant as a resource for research on the immune response to SARS-CoV-2. Subjects who had been exposed to COVID-19, were actively infected with it, or had recovered from it provided the deeply sampled blood TCRbeta repertoires that made up the dataset. The material from the prospective study consisted of cDNA or gDNA derived from T cells, B-cell-depleted T cells, or PBMCs. Where HLA class I and class II types were available, the types were taken from metadata supplied by the sample provider, not from assay-based typing. Nearly every sample came with metadata listing a de-identified subject ID, COVID-19 status, age in years and sex. Samples came from the ongoing ImmuneRACE study (first 160 participants) plus 1,254 subjects from 6 global collaborators. On the study overall, not on this receptor specifically: Clinical and demographic metadata were provided uncurated, with the amount varying by source and participant.

The CDR3 contains 12 residues, cysteine and phenylalanine counted. This entry keeps only the CDR3 DNA: 36 bases, framed from base 1. Sequences KGHDR (CDR1) and SFDVKD (CDR2) are obtained from the germline V gene. V drops 6 bases and J drops 5 bases, leaving 10 bases in between. TCRbeta CDR3 regions were amplified from genomic DNA using the immunoSEQ Assay, a bias-controlled multiplex PCR. The original pipeline was this. Nucleated cell counts per sample were estimated from amplification of reference gene primers within the assay. Sequence reads were collapsed and filtered to measure the absolute abundance of every unique TCRbeta CDR3 rearrangement. For each sample, productive Simpson clonality was calculated as the square root of Simpson's diversity index across productive rearrangements. Imported from immuneACCESS, the table was reduced by TCRdb to in-frame sequences with V and J called. These copies leave out some clones; in studies compared against another copy, an unresolved V gene accounts for under half, and the cause of the remainder is not known. V, J and clone size are those of that table, while D and trimming were read from the DNA. A total of under 300,000 clones appear in this sample, 87% of them only once. About 6% of the sample rests with the top ten.

Participants in the prospective study were aged 18 to 89 years, lived in under 30 United States geographic areas, and enrolled through a virtual design. In the prospective study, participants were assigned to cohorts based on the clinical history participants reported in a screening survey and a study questionnaire. Each participant in the prospective study had whole blood, serum and a nasopharyngeal or oropharyngeal swab collected by mobile phlebotomists. Participants in the prospective study had the option to provide additional blood draws and questionnaires over an approximately 2-month period. Before DNA extraction, prospective study blood samples were shipped either frozen or at room temperature. Details on this clone: Its antigen specificity is not known. Base-call qualities are not available, and no considerably larger clone is one nucleotide away.

This chain joins TRBV24-1 to TRBJ2-7; the best D guess is TRBD1, with 5 bases matching. This TCR came from a woman aged 30 to 39 with acute COVID-19. Sequenced: PBMCs or T cells enriched from blood (not recorded which). In nucleotide form, the sequence is TGTGCCACCAGTCGTCAGGGCGACGAGCAGTACTTC. It is translated as CATSRQGDEQYF.